This TCR beta chain came from a study of blood T cells in healthy people across ages. For the second PCR, which ran for roughly 6 to 12 cycles, a sample-barcoded 5' primer and a J-beta primer mix were used. TCRdb re-analysed the 5' RACE reads in MiXCR, keeping a single row per CDR3 protein. The sample has 500,000 to 550,000 distinct CDR3 sequences, 20% to 30% seen once; the top ten hold around 10%. CDR1 and CDR2 (germline): DFQATT, SNEGSKA (reference sequence). The CDR3 runs to 14 residues. This clonotype showed up just a few times. These data were also filed under a second study, of T cells of mothers and their children. As reported in that work: Persistent microchimeric T cell clones were sought, and none were detected.

This TCR was sampled from a boy younger than 18 in good health. The rearrangement uses TRBV20-1 and TRBJ2-5, with D uncertain. The J call may be mistaken, given a closer DNA end match to TRBJ2-7. The sequenced sample consisted of blood. CDR3 protein: CSVLDLLRSYEQYF. DNA of the CDR3: TGCAGTGTCTTAGACCTATTACGCTCCTACGAGCAGTACTTC.